The entry that follows covers one TCR beta chain sequence. From the 5' RACE reads, TCRdb called clonotypes with MiXCR, one entry per CDR3 protein. This table holds around 50,000 distinct CDR3 sequences, roughly a sixth found once. This clonotype originated in a female donor with breast cancer. The specimen was naive CD4+ T cells sorted from blood. Regarding subset: naive CD4+ T cells, CD4+CD45RA+CD25-.

The CDR3, as DNA: TGCGCCAGCAGCCCTCTAGGGGTAGAAGATACGCAGTATTTT. Amino acid sequence: CASSPLGVEDTQYF. The rearrangement links TRBV5-1 to TRBJ2-3; maybe TRBD1 (5 bases). From germline, CDR1 is SGHRS and CDR2 YFSETQ. CDR3 length: 14 amino acids. Trimming pared 4 bases from V and 5 bases from J, leaving 14 bases between.